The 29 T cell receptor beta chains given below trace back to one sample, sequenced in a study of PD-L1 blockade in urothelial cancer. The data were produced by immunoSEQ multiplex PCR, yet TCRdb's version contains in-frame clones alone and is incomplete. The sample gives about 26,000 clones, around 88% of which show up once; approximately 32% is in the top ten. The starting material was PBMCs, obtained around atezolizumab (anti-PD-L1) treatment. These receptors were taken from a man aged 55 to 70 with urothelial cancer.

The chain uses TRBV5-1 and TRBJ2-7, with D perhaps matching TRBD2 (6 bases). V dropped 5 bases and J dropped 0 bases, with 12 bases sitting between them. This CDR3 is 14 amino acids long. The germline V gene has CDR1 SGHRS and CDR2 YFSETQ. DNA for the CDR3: TGCGCCAGCAGTCTGCGGGATACCTCCTACGAGCAGTACTTC. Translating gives CASSLRDTSYEQYF.

The CDR3 loop is CASSILLGSSTDTQYF. Here the CDR3 DNA reads TGTGCCAGCAGCATACTCCTAGGCTCTAGCACAGATACGCAGTATTTT. The gene calls are TRBV7-9 and TRBJ2-3; D gene ambiguous. In germline, CDR1 is SEHNR, CDR2 FQNEAQ (reference sequence). The V gene lost 5 bases and the J gene lost 0 bases, with 15 bases spanning the gap. This CDR3 has 16 amino acids.

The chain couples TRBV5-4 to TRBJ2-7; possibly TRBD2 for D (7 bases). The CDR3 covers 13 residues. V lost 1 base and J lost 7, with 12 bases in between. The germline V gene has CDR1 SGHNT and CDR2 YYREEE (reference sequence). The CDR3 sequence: CASSLFGGREQYF. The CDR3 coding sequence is TGTGCCAGCAGCTTGTTCGGGGGGCGGGAGCAGTACTTC. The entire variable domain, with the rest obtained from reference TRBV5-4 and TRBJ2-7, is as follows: ETGVTQSPTHLIKTRGQQVTLRCSSQSGHNTVSWYQQALGQGPQFIFQYYREEENGRGNFPPRFSGLQFPNYSSELNVNALELDDSALYLCASSLFGGREQYFGPGTRLTVT.

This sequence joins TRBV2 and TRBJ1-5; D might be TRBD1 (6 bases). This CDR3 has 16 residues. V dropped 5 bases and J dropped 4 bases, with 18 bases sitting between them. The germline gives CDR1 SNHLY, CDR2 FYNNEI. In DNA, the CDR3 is TGTGCCAGCAGTCCGGGGGGGGGCAGGGAAAATCAGCCCCAGCATTTT. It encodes CASSPGGGRENQPQHF. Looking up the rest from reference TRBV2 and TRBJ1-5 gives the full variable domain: EPEVTQTPSHQVTQMGQEVILRCVPISNHLYFYWYRQILGQKVEFLVSFYNNEISEKSEIFDDQFSVERPDGSNFTLKIRSTKLEDSAMYFCASSPGGGRENQPQHFGDGTRLSIL.

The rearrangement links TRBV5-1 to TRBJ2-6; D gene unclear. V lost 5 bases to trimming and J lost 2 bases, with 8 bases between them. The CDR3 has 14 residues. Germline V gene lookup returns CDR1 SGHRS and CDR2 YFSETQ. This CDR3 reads CASRTGTGANVLTF. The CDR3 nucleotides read TGCGCCAGCAGGACGGGTACTGGGGCCAACGTCCTGACTTTC. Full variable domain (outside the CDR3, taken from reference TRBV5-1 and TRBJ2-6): KAGVTQTPRYLIKTRGQQVTLSCSPISGHRSVSWYQQTPGQGLQFLFEYFSETQRNKGNFPGRFSGRQFSNSRSEMNVSTLELGDSALYLCASRTGTGANVLTFGAGSRLTVL.

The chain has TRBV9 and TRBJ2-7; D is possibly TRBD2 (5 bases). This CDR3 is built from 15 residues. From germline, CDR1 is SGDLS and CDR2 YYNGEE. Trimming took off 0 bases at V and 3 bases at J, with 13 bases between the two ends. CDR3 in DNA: TGTGCCAGCAGCGTAGGGTCGGCAGCGGTCTACGAGCAGTACTTC. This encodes CASSVGSAAVYEQYF.

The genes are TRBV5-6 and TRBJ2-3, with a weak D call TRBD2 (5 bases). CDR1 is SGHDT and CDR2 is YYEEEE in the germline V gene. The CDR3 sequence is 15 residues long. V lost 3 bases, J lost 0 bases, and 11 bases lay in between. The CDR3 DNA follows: TGTGCCAGCAGCTGGTACAGACTAAGCACAGATACGCAGTATTTT. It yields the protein CASSWYRLSTDTQYF.

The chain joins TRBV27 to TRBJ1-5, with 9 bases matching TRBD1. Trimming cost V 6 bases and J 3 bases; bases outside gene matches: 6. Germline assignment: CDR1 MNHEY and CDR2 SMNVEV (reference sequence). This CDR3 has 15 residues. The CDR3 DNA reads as TGTGCCAGCAGAGCCGGGACAGGGACCAATCAGCCCCAGCATTTT. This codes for CASRAGTGTNQPQHF.

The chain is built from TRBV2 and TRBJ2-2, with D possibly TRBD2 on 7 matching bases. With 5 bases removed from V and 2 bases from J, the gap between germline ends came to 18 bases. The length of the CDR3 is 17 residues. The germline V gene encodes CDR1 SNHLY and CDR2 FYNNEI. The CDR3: CASSPRLGGRNTGELFF. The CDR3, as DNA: TGTGCCAGCAGTCCTCGTCTCGGGGGGCGCAACACCGGGGAGCTGTTTTTT.

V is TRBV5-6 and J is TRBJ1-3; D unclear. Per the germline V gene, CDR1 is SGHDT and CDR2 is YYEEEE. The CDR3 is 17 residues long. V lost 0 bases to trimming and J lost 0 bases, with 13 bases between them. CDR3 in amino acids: CASSLGPTADSGNTIYF. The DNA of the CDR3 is TGTGCCAGCAGCTTGGGCCCCACAGCCGACTCTGGAAACACCATATATTTT.

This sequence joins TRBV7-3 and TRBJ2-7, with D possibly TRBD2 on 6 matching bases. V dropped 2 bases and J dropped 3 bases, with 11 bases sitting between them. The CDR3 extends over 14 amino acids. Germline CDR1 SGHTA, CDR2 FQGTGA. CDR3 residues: CASSLDPGGYEQYF. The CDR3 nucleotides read TGTGCCAGCAGCTTAGATCCCGGGGGCTACGAGCAGTACTTC. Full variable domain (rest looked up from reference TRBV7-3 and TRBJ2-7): GAGVSQTPSNKVTEKGKYVELRCDPISGHTALYWYRQSLGQGPEFLIYFQGTGAADDSGLPNDRFFAVRPEGSVSTLKIQRTERGDSAVYLCASSLDPGGYEQYFGPGTRLTVT.

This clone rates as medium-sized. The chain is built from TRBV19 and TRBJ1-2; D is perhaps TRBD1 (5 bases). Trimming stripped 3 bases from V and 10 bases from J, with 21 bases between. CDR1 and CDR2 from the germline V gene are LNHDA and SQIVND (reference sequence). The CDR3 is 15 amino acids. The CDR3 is CASSIVASQGADYTF. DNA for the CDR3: TGTGCCAGTAGTATTGTAGCTTCTCAGGGCGCGGACTACACCTTC.

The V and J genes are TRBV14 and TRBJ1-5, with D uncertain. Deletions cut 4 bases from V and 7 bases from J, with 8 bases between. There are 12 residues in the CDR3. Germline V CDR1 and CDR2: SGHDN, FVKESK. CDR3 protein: CASSLSEQPQHF. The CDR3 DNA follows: TGTGCCAGCAGCCTCTCAGAACAGCCCCAGCATTTT.

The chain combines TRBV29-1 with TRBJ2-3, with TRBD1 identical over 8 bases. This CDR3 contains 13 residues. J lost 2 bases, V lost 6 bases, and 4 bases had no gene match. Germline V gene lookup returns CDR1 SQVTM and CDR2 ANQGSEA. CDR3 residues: CSVGQDYTDTQYF. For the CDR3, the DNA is TGCAGCGTGGGACAGGACTACACAGATACGCAGTATTTT.

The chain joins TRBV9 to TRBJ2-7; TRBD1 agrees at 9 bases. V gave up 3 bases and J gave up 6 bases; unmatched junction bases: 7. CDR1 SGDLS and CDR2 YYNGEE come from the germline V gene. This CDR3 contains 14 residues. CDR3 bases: TGTGCCAGCAGCGCGACAGGGGGGGGGCGCGAGCAGTACTTC. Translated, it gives CASSATGGGREQYF.

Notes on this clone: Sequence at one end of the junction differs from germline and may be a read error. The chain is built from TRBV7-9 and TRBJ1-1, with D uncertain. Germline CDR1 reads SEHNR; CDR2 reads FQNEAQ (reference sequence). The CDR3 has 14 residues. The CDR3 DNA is TGTGCCAGCAGCCTAGCGGGCCCCAACACTGAAGCTTTCTTT. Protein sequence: CASSLAGPNTEAFF.

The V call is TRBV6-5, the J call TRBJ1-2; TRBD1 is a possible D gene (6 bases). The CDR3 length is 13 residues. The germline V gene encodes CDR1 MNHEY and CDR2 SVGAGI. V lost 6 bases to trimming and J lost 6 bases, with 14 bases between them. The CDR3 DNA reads TGTGCCAGCAGCCGGACAGAGCTAAATGGCTACACCTTC. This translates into CASSRTELNGYTF.

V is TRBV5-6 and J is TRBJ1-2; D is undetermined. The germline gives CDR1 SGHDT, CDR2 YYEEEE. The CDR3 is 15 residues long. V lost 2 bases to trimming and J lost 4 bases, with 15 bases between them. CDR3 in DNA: TGTGCCAGCAGCTTACGAGGCTGGGTTAGCTATGGCTACACCTTC. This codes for CASSLRGWVSYGYTF.

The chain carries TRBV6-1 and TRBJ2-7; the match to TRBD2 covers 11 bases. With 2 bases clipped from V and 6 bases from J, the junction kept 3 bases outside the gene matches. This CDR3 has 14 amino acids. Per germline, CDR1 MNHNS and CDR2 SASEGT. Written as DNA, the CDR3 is TGTGCCAGCAGTGAAACTAGCGGGAGTCCCGAGCAGTACTTC. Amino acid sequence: CASSETSGSPEQYF.

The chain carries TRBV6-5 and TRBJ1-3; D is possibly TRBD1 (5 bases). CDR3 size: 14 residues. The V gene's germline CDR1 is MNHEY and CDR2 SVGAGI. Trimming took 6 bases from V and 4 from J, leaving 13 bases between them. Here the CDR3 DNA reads TGTGCCAGCAGCCGTCTTGGGGCAGGAAACACCATATATTTT. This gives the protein CASSRLGAGNTIYF.

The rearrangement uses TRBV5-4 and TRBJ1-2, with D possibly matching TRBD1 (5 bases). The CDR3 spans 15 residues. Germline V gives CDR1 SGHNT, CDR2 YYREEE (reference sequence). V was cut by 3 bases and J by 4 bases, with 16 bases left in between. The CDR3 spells CASSYDPGGTYGYTF. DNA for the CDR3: TGTGCCAGCAGCTACGACCCCGGGGGTACCTATGGCTACACCTTC.

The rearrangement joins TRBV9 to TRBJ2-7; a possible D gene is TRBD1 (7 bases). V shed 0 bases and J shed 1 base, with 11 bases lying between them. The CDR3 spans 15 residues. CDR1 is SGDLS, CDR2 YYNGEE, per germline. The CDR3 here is CASSVGAGGSYEQYF. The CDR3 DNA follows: TGTGCCAGCAGCGTAGGGGCAGGGGGGTCCTACGAGCAGTACTTC.

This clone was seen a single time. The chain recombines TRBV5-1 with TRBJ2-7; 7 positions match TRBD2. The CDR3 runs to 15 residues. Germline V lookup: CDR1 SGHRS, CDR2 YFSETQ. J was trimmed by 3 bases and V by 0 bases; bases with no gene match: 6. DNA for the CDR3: TGCGCCAGCAGCTTGGAGGGGACTACAATCTACGAGCAGTACTTC. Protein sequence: CASSLEGTTIYEQYF.

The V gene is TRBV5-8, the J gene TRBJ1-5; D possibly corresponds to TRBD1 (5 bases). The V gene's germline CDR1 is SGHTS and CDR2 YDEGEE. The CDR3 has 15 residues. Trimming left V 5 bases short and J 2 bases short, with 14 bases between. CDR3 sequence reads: CASRTGGQRNQPQHF. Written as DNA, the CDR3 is TGTGCCAGCAGAACCGGGGGTCAGCGCAATCAGCCCCAGCATTTT. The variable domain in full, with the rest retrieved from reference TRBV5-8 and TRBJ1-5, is EAGVTQSPTHLIKTRGQQATLRCSPISGHTSVYWYQQALGLGLQFLLWYDEGEERNRGNFPPRFSGRQFPNYSSELNVNALELEDSALYLCASRTGGQRNQPQHFGDGTRLSIL.

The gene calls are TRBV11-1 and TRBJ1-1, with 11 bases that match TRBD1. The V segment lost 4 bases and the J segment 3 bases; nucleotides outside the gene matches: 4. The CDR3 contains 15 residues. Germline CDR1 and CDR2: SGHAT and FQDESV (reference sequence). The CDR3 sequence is CASSWTGGKYTEAFF. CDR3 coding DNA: TGTGCCAGCAGCTGGACAGGGGGCAAGTACACTGAAGCTTTCTTT.

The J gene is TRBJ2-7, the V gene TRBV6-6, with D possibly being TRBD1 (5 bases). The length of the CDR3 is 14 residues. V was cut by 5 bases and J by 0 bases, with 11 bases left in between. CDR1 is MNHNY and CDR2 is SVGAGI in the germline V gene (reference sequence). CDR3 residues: CASSLRTFSYEQYF. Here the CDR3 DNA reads TGTGCCAGCAGTCTCAGGACATTCTCCTACGAGCAGTACTTC.

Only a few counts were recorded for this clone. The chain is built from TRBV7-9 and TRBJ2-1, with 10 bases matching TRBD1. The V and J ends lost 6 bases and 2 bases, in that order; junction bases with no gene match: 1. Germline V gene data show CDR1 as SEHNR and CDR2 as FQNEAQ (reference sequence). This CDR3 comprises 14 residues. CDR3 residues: CASRGTGAYNEQFF. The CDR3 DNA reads TGTGCCAGCAGGGGGACAGGGGCCTACAATGAGCAGTTCTTC.

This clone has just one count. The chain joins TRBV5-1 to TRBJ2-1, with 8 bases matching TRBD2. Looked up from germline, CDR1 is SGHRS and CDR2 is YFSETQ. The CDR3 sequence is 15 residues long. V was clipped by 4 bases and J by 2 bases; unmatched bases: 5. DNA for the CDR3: TGCGCCAGCAGCCCTGTAGCGGGGACCTACAATGAGCAGTTCTTC. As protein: CASSPVAGTYNEQFF.

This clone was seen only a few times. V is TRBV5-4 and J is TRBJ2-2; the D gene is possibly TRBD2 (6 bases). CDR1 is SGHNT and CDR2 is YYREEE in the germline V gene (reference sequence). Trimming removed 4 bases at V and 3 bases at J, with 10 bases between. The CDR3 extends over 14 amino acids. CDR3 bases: TGTGCCAGCAGCGAGCGGGCTTACACCGGGGAGCTGTTTTTT. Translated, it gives CASSERAYTGELFF. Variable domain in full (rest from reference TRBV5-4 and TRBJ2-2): ETGVTQSPTHLIKTRGQQVTLRCSSQSGHNTVSWYQQALGQGPQFIFQYYREEENGRGNFPPRFSGLQFPNYSSELNVNALELDDSALYLCASSERAYTGELFFGEGSRLTVL.